These T cell receptor beta chains were read from a single sample in a study of glioma-infiltrating T cells after dendritic cell vaccination. Assay: immunoSEQ multiplex PCR; the TCRdb copy retains only in-frame clones and omits some. Of about 100,000 clones in the sample, 79% were seen once. Sequences were derived from blood, sampled before dendritic cell vaccination. Source of these receptors: a human donor with glioblastoma. Both conserved end residues are part of each CDR3. D genes are given only for firm matches. Clone size, where shown, is once, few, many, or a class for clones that have expanded.

DNA: TGTGCCAGTAGTATCTCCAGCGGGTACAATGAGCAGTTCTTC
CDR3: CASSISSGYNEQFF
size: few
V: TRBV19
D: -
J: TRBJ2-1

DNA: TGCAGCGTTGCTGGATTAATGGAGGGGCAGCCCCAGCATTTT
CDR3: CSVAGLMEGQPQHF
size: -
V: TRBV29-1
D: -
J: TRBJ1-5

DNA: TGCGCCAGCAGCGGACAGGGGGCGCTTACCTTC
CDR3: CASSGQGALTF
size: -
V: TRBV5-1
D: TRBD1
J: TRBJ1-2

DNA: TGTGCCAGCAGTTTAGTCAGGAACACTGAAGCTTTCTTT
CDR3: CASSLVRNTEAFF
size: -
V: TRBV27
D: -
J: TRBJ1-1

DNA: TGTGCCAGCAGCTTGGAGGCTAGCGGGAGGGCATCCCAAGAGACCCAGTACTTC
CDR3: CASSLEASGRASQETQYF
size: -
V: TRBV5-4
D: TRBD2
J: TRBJ2-5

DNA: TGTGCCACAAGACTAGCGGGAGGGCCCGAGACCCAGTACTTC
CDR3: CATRLAGGPETQYF
size: -
V: TRBV2
D: TRBD2
J: TRBJ2-5

DNA: TGTGCCAGCAGCTTAGTTACTAGCGGGGCCTACTACGAGCAGTACTTC
CDR3: CASSLVTSGAYYEQYF
size: once
V: TRBV7-9
D: TRBD2
J: TRBJ2-7

DNA: TGCAGCGTTGACCAACTCAACAGGGGGAGCACTGAAGCTTTCTTT
CDR3: CSVDQLNRGSTEAFF
size: once
V: TRBV29-1
D: TRBD1
J: TRBJ1-1

DNA: TGCGCCAGCAGCTTCGGGGGTCTGCGCGGTGAAGCTTTCTTT
CDR3: CASSFGGLRGEAFF
size: many
V: TRBV5-1
D: -
J: TRBJ1-1

DNA: TGCGCCAGCAGCTTGGCCCTGACATCGGCTAATGAAAAACTGTTTTTT
CDR3: CASSLALTSANEKLFF
size: -
V: TRBV5-1
D: -
J: TRBJ1-4

DNA: TGTGCCAGCAGGGAACGCGGTGGTGAGCAGTTCTTC
CDR3: CASRERGGEQFF
size: -
V: TRBV6-5
D: -
J: TRBJ2-1

DNA: TGTGCCAGCAGCTTAACGGGCACAACGCAGTATTTT
CDR3: CASSLTGTTQYF
size: few
V: TRBV7-3
D: -
J: TRBJ2-3

DNA: TGTGCCACCAGCAGGCCCGGGACAGGCTTCGGCTACACCTTC
CDR3: CATSRPGTGFGYTF
size: -
V: TRBV15
D: TRBD1
J: TRBJ1-2

DNA: TGTGCCAGCAGTTCTCCTGGACAGATCCAAGAGACCCAGTACTTC
CDR3: CASSSPGQIQETQYF
size: -
V: TRBV27
D: -
J: TRBJ2-5

DNA: TGCGCCAGCAGCCAAGTACAGGGTGGCCACTATGGCTACACCTTC
CDR3: CASSQVQGGHYGYTF
size: -
V: TRBV4-1
D: -
J: TRBJ1-2

DNA: TGTGCCAGCAGCGTAGGGTCTAGCGGATTCTACGAGCAGTACTTC
CDR3: CASSVGSSGFYEQYF
size: -
V: TRBV9
D: TRBD2
J: TRBJ2-7

DNA: TGTGCCAGCAGTTCTAACGATGGCTCCTACAATGAGCAGTTCTTC
CDR3: CASSSNDGSYNEQFF
size: -
V: TRBV6-6
D: -
J: TRBJ2-1

DNA: TGTGCCACCAGCAAAAGACTAGCGGCCAACCAAGAGACCCAGTACTTC
CDR3: CATSKRLAANQETQYF
size: -
V: TRBV15
D: TRBD2
J: TRBJ2-5

DNA: TGCGCCAGCAGCCCCGAACGCCCGCAGACGAACACCGGGGAGCTGTTTTTT
CDR3: CASSPERPQTNTGELFF
size: -
V: TRBV5-1
D: -
J: TRBJ2-2

DNA: TGTGCCAGCAGCTGGGGCAGCGGGTCGGTCGACAATGAGCAGTTCTTC
CDR3: CASSWGSGSVDNEQFF
size: -
V: TRBV7-9
D: -
J: TRBJ2-1

DNA: TGTGCCAGCAGCACCCGTCGAGCAGATACGCAGTATTTT
CDR3: CASSTRRADTQYF
size: -
V: TRBV27
D: -
J: TRBJ2-3

DNA: TGCAGCGTTGAGAGGGTGAGGGACTATGGCTACACCTTC
CDR3: CSVERVRDYGYTF
size: -
V: TRBV29-1
D: -
J: TRBJ1-2

DNA: TGTGCCAGCAGCTACGGACAGGGGGTTTCGGAGACCCAGTACTTC
CDR3: CASSYGQGVSETQYF
size: -
V: TRBV28
D: TRBD1
J: TRBJ2-5

DNA: TGTGCCAGCAGAACAGGACCTGGGGGAAACACCATATATTTT
CDR3: CASRTGPGGNTIYF
size: -
V: TRBV6-6
D: -
J: TRBJ1-3

DNA: TGTGCCGGGAGCGGGGGGGAACCCGCCATGAACACTGAAGCTTTCTTT
CDR3: CAGSGGEPAMNTEAFF
size: -
V: TRBV30
D: -
J: TRBJ1-1

DNA: TGTGCCATCACTAACGGTTCCTACGAGCAGTACTTC
CDR3: CAITNGSYEQYF
size: -
V: TRBV10-3
D: -
J: TRBJ2-7

DNA: TGTGCCACCCACGGTCCGACAGCCATTAATTCACCCCTCCACTTT
CDR3: CATHGPTAINSPLHF
size: -
V: TRBV7-9
D: -
J: TRBJ1-6

DNA: TGTGCCAGCAGTTTATACCGACTAGCGGGCCCCACCTACGAGCAGTACTTC
CDR3: CASSLYRLAGPTYEQYF
size: -
V: TRBV28
D: TRBD2
J: TRBJ2-7

DNA: TGTGCCAAAACGGGGCAGGGGAGCTACGAGCAGTACTTC
CDR3: CAKTGQGSYEQYF
size: -
V: TRBV12-2
D: -
J: TRBJ2-7

DNA: TGTGCCAGCAGTGAATCTAGTCGTTCCGCAGAACTAGCCAAAAACATTCAGTACTTC
CDR3: CASSESSRSAELAKNIQYF
size: -
V: TRBV2
D: -
J: TRBJ2-4

DNA: TGCGCCAGCAGCTTGGTAGCCGGGACTAGCGGCTCCTACGAGCAGTACTTC
CDR3: CASSLVAGTSGSYEQYF
size: -
V: TRBV5-1
D: TRBD2
J: TRBJ2-7

DNA: TGCGCCAGCAGCGGAGCGGGAGTCGGAACCGGGGAGCTGTTTTTT
CDR3: CASSGAGVGTGELFF
size: -
V: TRBV5-1
D: TRBD2
J: TRBJ2-2